The 10 T cell receptor beta chains below were found in one sample sequenced in a study of CD8 T cells in ankylosing spondylitis. These TCRs' antigens remain unknown. General study findings and limits: Seven to nine highly homologous variants formed a TCR beta motif that appeared characteristic of ankylosing spondylitis blood.

TCRdb analysed the 5' RACE reads with MiXCR anew, one entry per CDR3 protein. The sample contains some 800,000 distinct CDR3 sequences, 12% of which appear only once. Material: blood, either unsorted or a sorted T cell fraction (not recorded which). Every receptor here comes from a male donor with ankylosing spondylitis.

This clonotype was counted at least ten times. CDR3 in amino acids: CASGGQATNEKLFF. The CDR3 DNA reads as TGTGCCAGCGGGGGACAAGCAACTAATGAAAAACTGTTTTTT. The chain employs TRBV4-2 and TRBJ1-4; perhaps TRBD1 as D (6 bases). CDR3 length: 14 amino acids. CDR1 and CDR2 (germline): LGHNA, YNFKEQ. Trimming shortened V by 8 bases and J by 0 bases, and 10 bases separated the two germline ends.

The rearrangement uses TRBV4-3 and TRBJ2-7, with 7 positions matching TRBD1. Germline assignment: CDR1 LGHNA and CDR2 YSLEER. J gave up 3 bases and V 3 bases, and 8 bases lay outside the gene matches. The CDR3 runs to 15 residues. CDR3 nucleotide sequence: TGCGCCAGCAGCCAGAAACCCCGGGACAGCTACGAGCAGTACTTC. Residues: CASSQKPRDSYEQYF.

The V gene is TRBV4-1, the J gene TRBJ1-2; D is uncertain. Trimming removed 0 bases from V and 4 bases from J, with 12 bases in between. Germline CDR1 MGHRA, CDR2 YSYEKL. The CDR3 spans 15 residues. CDR3 region: CASSQEFNGGYGYTF. DNA for the CDR3: TGCGCCAGCAGCCAAGAGTTCAACGGTGGCTATGGCTACACCTTC.

This clonotype was detected ten times or more. The chain carries TRBV20-1 and TRBJ2-2; 11 bases map to TRBD2. Per the germline V gene, CDR1 is DFQATT and CDR2 is SNEGSKA (reference sequence). The V and J ends lost 3 bases and 2 bases, in that order; junction bases with no gene match: 2. The CDR3 loop spans 15 amino acids. CDR3 sequence reads: CSARGLAANTGELFF. CDR3 coding DNA: TGCAGTGCTAGGGGACTAGCGGCCAACACCGGGGAGCTGTTTTTT.

The chain carries TRBV2 and TRBJ1-6; no definite D call. Germline V lookup: CDR1 SNHLY, CDR2 FYNNEI. V lost 2 bases to trimming and J lost 1 base, with 21 bases between them. CDR3 length: 20 amino acids. The CDR3 spells CASSESRASRAWSYNSPLHF. The DNA for the CDR3 is TGTGCCAGCAGTGAAAGCCGGGCGTCGAGGGCCTGGTCCTATAATTCACCCCTCCACTTT.

The table lists this clonotype with a few counts. This chain uses TRBV9 with TRBJ2-5, with TRBD1 matching 9 bases. The CDR3 is made up of 16 amino acids. Germline CDR1 and CDR2: SGDLS and YYNGEE. The V segment lost 0 bases and the J segment 5 bases; nucleotides outside the gene matches: 8. The CDR3 spells CASSVAALGTGETQYF. The CDR3 bases are TGTGCCAGCAGCGTAGCCGCCCTAGGGACAGGGGAGACCCAGTACTTC.

This sequence joins TRBV30 and TRBJ2-1; no definite D call. Germline loops: CDR1 GTSNPN, CDR2 SVGIG (reference sequence). Trimming left V 4 bases short and J 0 bases short, with 7 bases between. This CDR3 is 13 amino acids long. The CDR3 is CAWKRDSYNEQFF. The DNA of the CDR3 is TGTGCCTGGAAAAGGGACTCCTACAATGAGCAGTTCTTC.

The table lists this clonotype with many counts. The chain links TRBV5-1 to TRBJ2-7; a possible D gene is TRBD2 (6 bases). CDR3 length: 14 residues. V lost 5 bases, J lost 0 bases, and 12 bases lay in between. Germline CDR1 SGHRS, CDR2 YFSETQ. Here the CDR3 DNA reads TGCGCCAGCAGTTCTGGGGGGATCTCCTACGAGCAGTACTTC. Encoded protein: CASSSGGISYEQYF.

This chain joins TRBV5-1 and TRBJ2-5; the D is unclear. CDR3 length: 13 amino acids. Trimming shortened V by 9 bases and J by 5 bases, and 17 bases separated the two germline ends. Germline CDR1 SGHRS, CDR2 YFSETQ. CDR3 residues: CATSPLLRETQYF. The CDR3 DNA sequence: TGCGCCACCAGTCCACTGCTCCGGGAGACCCAGTACTTC.

The CDR3 region is CSARRAGGVNTEAFF. The DNA of the CDR3 is TGCAGTGCTAGACGCGCGGGGGGGGTGAACACTGAAGCTTTCTTT. The V gene is TRBV20-1, the J gene TRBJ1-1; D is perhaps TRBD1 (5 bases). This CDR3 is 15 amino acids long. Germline V gene sequence: CDR1 DFQATT, CDR2 SNEGSKA (reference sequence). Trimming cost V 2 bases and J 0 bases, with 13 bases left between them.